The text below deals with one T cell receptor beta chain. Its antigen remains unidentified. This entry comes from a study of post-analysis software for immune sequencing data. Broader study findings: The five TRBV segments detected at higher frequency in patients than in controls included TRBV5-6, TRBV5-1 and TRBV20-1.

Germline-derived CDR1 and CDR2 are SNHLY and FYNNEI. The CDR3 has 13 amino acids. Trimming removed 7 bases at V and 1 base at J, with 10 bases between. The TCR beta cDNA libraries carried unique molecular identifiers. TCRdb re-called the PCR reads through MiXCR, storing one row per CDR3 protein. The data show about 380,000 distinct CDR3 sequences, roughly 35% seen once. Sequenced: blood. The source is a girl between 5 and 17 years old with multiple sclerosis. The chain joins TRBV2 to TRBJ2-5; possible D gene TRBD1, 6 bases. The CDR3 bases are TGTGCCAGCACCCGGGACATCCAAGAGACCCAGTACTTC. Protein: CASTRDIQETQYF.